The 6 T cell receptor beta chains reported below all come from one sample, sequenced in a study of PD-1 blockade in mismatch repair-deficient tumors. The assay was immunoSEQ multiplex PCR, and TCRdb's table has in-frame clones only and misses some. The sample yields roughly 84,000 clones, roughly 80% seen once. The source was peripheral blood, collected 12 weeks after starting pembrolizumab. Source of these receptors: an adult with mismatch repair-deficient cancer.

V usage is TRBV27 and J usage is TRBJ1-4; a possible D gene is TRBD1 (5 bases). The CDR3 loop spans 15 amino acids. With 3 bases removed from V and 8 bases from J, the gap between germline ends came to 16 bases. Germline V CDR1 and CDR2: MNHEY, SMNVEV (reference sequence). CDR3: CASSFSQGLGEKLFF. The CDR3 region has the DNA TGTGCCAGCAGTTTCAGTCAGGGTCTTGGGGAAAAACTGTTTTTT.

This clone was recorded once. The chain uses TRBV28 and TRBJ1-4, with D tentatively TRBD1 (6 bases). The CDR3 contains 18 residues. CDR1 is MDHEN, CDR2 SYDVKM, per germline. The V and J ends lost 6 bases and 1 base respectively, with 21 bases between them. This CDR3 reads CASSPTGTRKGTNEKLFF. CDR3 in DNA: TGTGCCAGCAGCCCCACCGGGACACGGAAGGGAACTAATGAAAAACTGTTTTTT.

V gene TRBV15 combines with J gene TRBJ2-2; D uncertain. This CDR3 has 16 residues. The germline V gene encodes CDR1 LNHNV and CDR2 YYDKDF (reference sequence). V lost 1 base to trimming and J lost 0 bases, with 9 bases between them. CDR3 loop: CATSRVRAPNTGELFF. The CDR3 nucleotides read TGTGCCACCAGCAGAGTCCGGGCACCGAACACCGGGGAGCTGTTTTTT.

The rearrangement links TRBV7-8 to TRBJ2-5, with TRBD2 matching over 12 bases. The J segment lost 5 bases and the V segment lost 2 bases, leaving 0 bases of the junction unmatched. This CDR3 contains 14 residues. Germline CDR1 is SGHVS and CDR2 is FQNEAQ. The DNA for the CDR3 is TGTGCCAGCAGCTTAACTAGCGGGAGGGAGACCCAGTACTTC. Protein sequence: CASSLTSGRETQYF.

This clone is classed as medium-sized. The V and J genes are TRBV29-1 and TRBJ1-5; 8 bases line up with TRBD1. Per the germline V gene, CDR1 is SQVTM and CDR2 is ANQGSEA. The ends lost 7 bases at V and 6 bases at J; junction bases unmatched: 5. The CDR3 totals 12 residues. The CDR3 loop reads CSAGQGGQPQHF. The CDR3 bases are TGCAGCGCTGGACAGGGAGGTCAGCCCCAGCATTTT. Complete variable domain (other parts from reference TRBV29-1 and TRBJ1-5): SAVISQKPSRDICQRGTSLTIQCQVDSQVTMMFWYRQQPGQSLTLIATANQGSEATYESGFVIDKFPISRPNLTFSTLTVSNMSPEDSSIYLCSAGQGGQPQHFGDGTRLSIL.

The chain employs TRBV15 and TRBJ1-4; D unresolved. CDR1 and CDR2 from the germline V gene are LNHNV and YYDKDF (reference sequence). V was clipped by 3 bases and J by 5 bases, with 10 bases between them. The CDR3 is 14 residues long. The CDR3 spells CATSSSQTNEKLFF. As DNA, the CDR3 is TGTGCCACCAGCAGTTCCCAAACAAATGAAAAACTGTTTTTT.